The clone carrying this T cell receptor beta chain has only a few counts. The antigen is not known. This sample is part of a study of response to subunit inactivated influenza vaccine. Study-wide points: Every seasonal influenza vaccination brings in few new T cells, the authors suggested.

V was clipped by 9 bases and J by 6 bases, with 13 bases between them. CDR1 is SGHKS and CDR2 is YYEKEE in the germline V gene (reference sequence). The CDR3 is 13 amino acids. TCRdb redid the calling of the RT-PCR reads with MiXCR, one entry per CDR3 protein. The data show roughly 650,000 distinct CDR3 sequences, 15% to 19% seen once. Source: PBMCs from blood, taken roughly 12 days after vaccination. The chain combines TRBV5-5 with TRBJ1-6; D not certain. The receptor was derived from a man in his fifties or sixties who received an inactivated influenza vaccine. CDR3 sequence: CATSYSFNSPLHF. The CDR3 nucleotides read TGTGCCACCTCTTACAGTTTTAATTCACCCCTCCACTTT.